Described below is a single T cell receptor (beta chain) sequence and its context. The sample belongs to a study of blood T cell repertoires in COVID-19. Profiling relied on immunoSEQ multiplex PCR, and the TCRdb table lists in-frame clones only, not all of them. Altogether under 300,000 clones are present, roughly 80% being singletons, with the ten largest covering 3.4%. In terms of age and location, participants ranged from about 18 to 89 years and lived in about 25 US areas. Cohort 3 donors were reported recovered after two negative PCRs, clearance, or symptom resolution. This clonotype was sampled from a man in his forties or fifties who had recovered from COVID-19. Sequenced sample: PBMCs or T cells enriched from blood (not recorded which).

The CDR3 DNA reads TGCAGTGCTGGTGAACAGGGCAACTATGGCTACACCTTC. Its protein product is CSAGEQGNYGYTF. The genes are TRBV20-1 and TRBJ1-2; TRBD1 is a possible D gene (6 bases). Germline CDR1 reads DFQATT; CDR2 reads SNEGSKA (reference sequence). The CDR3 extends over 13 amino acids. The V end lost 5 bases, the J end lost 2 bases, and 12 bases lay between the germline ends.